This TCR beta chain was profiled in a study of OX40 agonist ivuxolimab in advanced cancers. Study as a whole: Of the participants, approximately 40% had some prior anti-PD-1, anti-PD-L1 or anti-CTLA-4 therapy, which was allowed.

Generated by immunoSEQ multiplex PCR, the TCRdb table keeps only in-frame clones and is missing some. Of tens of thousands of clones in the sample, about 92% were seen once. Germline lookup yields CDR1 SGDLS and CDR2 YYNGEE. This CDR3 spans 16 amino acids. V was shortened by 1 base and J by 0 bases, with 11 bases between the two germline ends. The specimen was CD4+ or CD8+ T cells sorted from blood, collected in a trial of the OX40 agonist ivuxolimab. This TCR was recovered from an adult with an advanced solid tumor such as melanoma, head and neck, liver or kidney cancer. The V and J genes are TRBV9 and TRBJ1-3; D is perhaps TRBD1 (6 bases). CDR3 coding DNA: TGTGCCAGCAGCGTAAACAGGGTCCTCTCTGGAAACACCATATATTTT. It translates to CASSVNRVLSGNTIYF.